These 27 T cell receptor beta chains came from one sample sequenced in a study of CD8+ T cells in alopecia areata. The authors extracted RNA and reverse transcribed it into cDNA as the sequencing template. The assay was immunoSEQ multiplex PCR, and TCRdb's table has in-frame clones only and misses some. The sample shows about 120,000 clones, 50% to 55% of them seen only once. The treatment was: oral pan-JAK inhibitor, 5-10 mg twice daily. The sample here was CD4+ T cells sorted from blood, taken at week 4, from a patient treated with tofacitinib. Receptor source: a human donor with alopecia areata.

This clone was observed a single time. CDR3 in DNA: TGTGCCAGCAGCTTAAATTCAGGGGCGACTGAAGCTTTCTTT. It yields the protein CASSLNSGATEAFF. J is TRBJ1-1 and V is TRBV7-3, with D perhaps TRBD1 (6 bases). V shed 1 base and J shed 5 bases, with 11 bases lying between them. CDR3 length equals 14 residues. The V gene's germline CDR1 is SGHTA and CDR2 FQGTGA. The full variable domain, its missing parts supplied by reference TRBV7-3 and TRBJ1-1, is GAGVSQTPSNKVTEKGKYVELRCDPISGHTALYWYRQSLGQGPEFLIYFQGTGAADDSGLPNDRFFAVRPEGSVSTLKIQRTERGDSAVYLCASSLNSGATEAFFGQGTRLTVV.

The V and J genes are TRBV9 and TRBJ2-2; D gene unclear. This CDR3 has 15 residues. The V end lost 2 bases, the J end lost 4 bases, and 12 bases lay between the germline ends. Germline values: CDR1 SGDLS, CDR2 YYNGEE. Here the CDR3 reads CASSVTTSGTGELFF. The CDR3 bases are TGTGCCAGCAGCGTTACGACCTCGGGCACCGGGGAGCTGTTTTTT.

This clone was detected only once. This chain uses TRBV4-1 with TRBJ2-7, with a tentative D call TRBD2 (6 bases). The CDR3 runs to 15 residues. Per germline, CDR1 MGHRA and CDR2 YSYEKL. V lost 2 bases to trimming and J lost 4 bases, with 15 bases between them. CDR3: CASSQSKEGRYEQYF. The CDR3 bases are TGCGCCAGCAGCCAATCAAAGGAGGGTAGATACGAGCAGTACTTC.

This CDR3 is CASRPTYGQGWYEQYF. The CDR3 DNA sequence: TGTGCCAGCAGGCCAACCTACGGACAGGGGTGGTACGAGCAGTACTTC. The chain couples TRBV27 to TRBJ2-7; 9 nucleotides align to TRBD1. CDR3 length: 16 residues. Germline CDR1 reads MNHEY; CDR2 reads SMNVEV (reference sequence). The V and J ends lost 6 bases and 4 bases, in that order; junction bases with no gene match: 13.

Here the CDR3 DNA reads TGTGCCTGGAGTATCGGCGGAGGGCCCACTACGCTGTTTTTT. Protein product: CAWSIGGGPTTLFF. The rearrangement joins TRBV30 to TRBJ1-4; D unresolved. This CDR3 spans 14 amino acids. Per the germline V gene, CDR1 is GTSNPN and CDR2 is SVGIG (reference sequence). V was cut by 2 bases and J by 14 bases, with 21 bases left in between.

The genes are TRBV30 and TRBJ1-2, with no clear D. Trimming removed 0 bases from V and 4 bases from J, with 9 bases in between. Germline CDR1 GTSNPN, CDR2 SVGIG (reference sequence). The CDR3 is made up of 13 amino acids. CDR3 bases: TGTGCCTGGAGTGTACCGCTGGTCTATGGCTACACCTTC. This codes for CAWSVPLVYGYTF.

This chain uses TRBV7-9 with TRBJ2-5, with unresolved D. Germline loops: CDR1 SEHNR, CDR2 FQNEAQ (reference sequence). The CDR3 totals 12 residues. Trimming stripped 1 base from V and 5 bases from J, with 5 bases between. The CDR3 DNA is TGTGCCAGCAGCTTAGTTCTCGAGACCCAGTACTTC. Translating it yields CASSLVLETQYF.

V gene TRBV30 combines with J gene TRBJ2-1; D ambiguous. V dropped 0 bases and J dropped 1 base, with 16 bases sitting between them. Germline V gives CDR1 GTSNPN, CDR2 SVGIG (reference sequence). The CDR3 has 17 residues. The CDR3, as DNA: TGTGCCTGGAGTGTCCTTTCCCGCAGGAGATCCTACAATGAGCAGTTCTTC. Translating it yields CAWSVLSRRRSYNEQFF.

The CDR3 DNA reads as TGTGCCAGCAGCCCCGACAGGGTCAATCAGCCCCAGCATTTT. Its translation is CASSPDRVNQPQHF. The V gene is TRBV6-5, the J gene TRBJ1-5; TRBD1 matches at 7 bases. With V trimmed by 6 bases and J by 3 bases, 5 bases remained unmatched. Germline lookup yields CDR1 MNHEY and CDR2 SVGAGI. This CDR3 has 14 residues.

The chain is built from TRBV29-1 and TRBJ2-7, with TRBD2 identical over 8 bases. This CDR3 has 15 amino acids. Germline assignment: CDR1 SQVTM and CDR2 ANQGSEA. Trimming at V came to 2 bases and at J to 0 bases, leaving 6 bases not matched to a gene. Here the CDR3 DNA reads TGCAGCGTTGAACCCCTAGCGGGCAACTCCTACGAGCAGTACTTC. Translating it yields CSVEPLAGNSYEQYF.

This clone has just one count. The CDR3 bases are TGCAGCGGGAGAAAAACTAGTACTGAGCAGTTCTTC. Its translation is CSGRKTSTEQFF. This chain uses TRBV29-1 with TRBJ2-1; weak D call: TRBD2 (5 bases). Germline CDR1 reads SQVTM; CDR2 reads ANQGSEA. The V and J ends lost 7 bases and 9 bases respectively, with 16 bases between them. The CDR3 extends over 12 amino acids.

This clone was detected only a few times. The V call is TRBV6-1, the J call TRBJ1-4; 7 bases line up with TRBD1. The CDR3 runs 16 residues. The germline gives CDR1 MNHNS, CDR2 SASEGT. The V and J ends lost 3 bases and 7 bases, in that order; junction bases with no gene match: 11. CDR3 region: CASSDPSRQGGEKLFF. CDR3 coding DNA: TGTGCCAGCAGTGACCCATCCCGACAGGGTGGTGAAAAACTGTTTTTT.

This clone was detected only a few times. The genes are TRBV5-4 and TRBJ2-1; 8 bases agree with TRBD2. Germline CDR1 reads SGHNT; CDR2 reads YYREEE (reference sequence). V was clipped by 5 bases and J by 6 bases; unmatched bases: 7. This CDR3 spans 14 amino acids. The CDR3 bases are TGTGCCAGCAGGGTGGGCGGGAGGTCCAATGAGCAGTTCTTC. Translation gives CASRVGGRSNEQFF.

CDR3 in DNA: TGTGCCAGCAGCTGGGACTATGCCTACGAGCAGTACTTC. Translating gives CASSWDYAYEQYF. This chain joins TRBV5-4 and TRBJ2-7; 7 bases line up with TRBD2. Germline trimming cut 3 bases from V and 2 bases from J; bases unmatched to any gene: 2. The CDR3 is 13 residues long. Per germline, CDR1 SGHNT and CDR2 YYREEE (reference sequence).

This clone has a handful of counts. Here the CDR3 DNA reads TGTGCCAGCAGCATAAGTAGCGGGAGGGCCTACGAGCAGTACTTC. The encoded protein is CASSISSGRAYEQYF. The rearrangement links TRBV7-8 to TRBJ2-7, with 11 nucleotides matching TRBD2. This CDR3 is built from 15 residues. Germline CDR1 is SGHVS and CDR2 is FQNEAQ. V gave up 5 bases and J gave up 2 bases; unmatched junction bases: 5.

The V gene is TRBV18, the J gene TRBJ2-1; D unresolved. Germline V lookup: CDR1 KGHSH, CDR2 LQKENI. V dropped 0 bases and J dropped 9 bases, with 9 bases sitting between them. The CDR3 loop spans 13 amino acids. In DNA, the CDR3 is TGTGCCAGCTCACCACCGTGGGGTGGTGAGCAGTTCTTC. Protein: CASSPPWGGEQFF.

This chain links TRBV19 with TRBJ1-1; the D gene is possibly TRBD1 (5 bases). V lost 7 bases to trimming and J lost 1 base, with 13 bases between them. Germline V gene data show CDR1 as LNHDA and CDR2 as SQIVND (reference sequence). The CDR3 has 14 residues. The CDR3 loop is CASIGTHSNTEAFF. Written as DNA, the CDR3 is TGTGCCAGTATAGGGACCCACTCGAACACTGAAGCTTTCTTT.

The chain couples TRBV6-5 to TRBJ1-5; tentatively, D is TRBD1 (6 bases). Germline CDR1 reads MNHEY; CDR2 reads SVGAGI. The CDR3 spans 13 residues. Trimming removed 5 bases from V and 7 bases from J, with 12 bases in between. The CDR3 spells CASSIEGGQPQHF. The CDR3 DNA reads TGTGCCAGCAGTATAGAGGGGGGACAGCCCCAGCATTTT.

This clone occurred a few times. The CDR3, as DNA: TGTGCCAGCAGCTTAGGGAGATACAATGAGCAGTTCTTC. Protein sequence: CASSLGRYNEQFF. The chain joins TRBV11-2 to TRBJ2-1; unclear D gene. The germline V and J ends were trimmed by 1 base and 4 bases, with 5 bases remaining between them. The germline gives CDR1 SGHAT, CDR2 FQNNGV. The CDR3 extends over 13 amino acids.

DNA of the CDR3: TGTGCCAGCTCACCAGATAGCCAGCCCTACGAGCAGTACTTC. This translates into CASSPDSQPYEQYF. V usage is TRBV18 and J usage is TRBJ2-7; no firm D call. The V and J ends lost 2 bases and 2 bases respectively, with 10 bases between them. CDR3 length equals 14 residues. Germline CDR1 KGHSH, CDR2 LQKENI.

The chain employs TRBV2 and TRBJ2-2, with no clear D. CDR3 length: 15 residues. With 0 bases removed from V and 4 bases from J, the gap between germline ends came to 9 bases. Germline V gives CDR1 SNHLY, CDR2 FYNNEI. CDR3 sequence reads: CASSEALLGTGELFF. In DNA form, the CDR3 reads TGTGCCAGCAGTGAAGCGCTTCTCGGCACCGGGGAGCTGTTTTTT.

The genes are TRBV7-2 and TRBJ1-1, with D possibly TRBD1 on 6 matching bases. This CDR3 contains 14 residues. CDR1 and CDR2 from the germline V gene are SGHTA and FQGNSA. V gave up 5 bases and J gave up 0 bases, with 10 bases separating them. The CDR3 loop reads CASSRDTVNTEAFF. The CDR3 DNA follows: TGTGCCAGCAGCCGGGACACAGTGAACACTGAAGCTTTCTTT. Filled out from reference TRBV7-2 and TRBJ1-1, the complete variable domain reads GAGVSQSPSNKVTEKGKDVELRCDPISGHTALYWYRQSLGQGLEFLIYFQGNSAPDKSGLPSDRFSAERTGGSVSTLTIQRTQQEDSAVYLCASSRDTVNTEAFFGQGTRLTVV.

This clone was counted only a few times. The chain recombines TRBV7-9 with TRBJ2-3; 11 nucleotides align to TRBD1. Trimming cost V 5 bases and J 4 bases; bases outside gene matches: 8. Germline loops: CDR1 SEHNR, CDR2 FQNEAQ (reference sequence). CDR3 length: 16 amino acids. The CDR3 DNA reads TGTGCCAGCAGCACACTGCTGGGACAGGGGGCAGATACGCAGTATTTT. Amino acids: CASSTLLGQGADTQYF.

The chain joins TRBV5-1 to TRBJ2-7; TRBD1 matches at 10 bases. V dropped 4 bases and J dropped 3; count of bases not matched to a gene: 10. From germline, CDR1 is SGHRS and CDR2 YFSETQ. This CDR3 comprises 16 residues. CDR3 residues: CASSASRDRGGYEQYF. The DNA for the CDR3 is TGCGCCAGCAGCGCAAGCCGGGACAGGGGTGGCTACGAGCAGTACTTC.

The chain is built from TRBV9 and TRBJ2-3; D remains ambiguous. Germline V gives CDR1 SGDLS, CDR2 YYNGEE. This CDR3 has 13 amino acids. With 4 bases removed from V and 6 bases from J, the gap between germline ends came to 12 bases. CDR3 region: CASSPTIKDTQYF. CDR3 nucleotides: TGTGCCAGCAGCCCAACTATCAAGGATACGCAGTATTTT. Based on the CDR3 plus reference TRBV9 and TRBJ2-3, the full variable domain is DSGVTQTPKHLITATGQRVTLRCSPRSGDLSVYWYQQSLDQGLQFLIQYYNGEERAKGNILERFSAQQFPDLHSELNLSSLELGDSALYFCASSPTIKDTQYFGPGTRLTVL.

This sequence joins TRBV29-1 and TRBJ2-7; unclear D gene. The CDR3 sequence is 13 residues long. Germline V gene lookup returns CDR1 SQVTM and CDR2 ANQGSEA. The germline V and J ends were trimmed by 6 bases and 0 bases, with 12 bases remaining between them. The CDR3 nucleotides read TGCAGCGTCCGGTCGGACGTCTCCTACGAGCAGTACTTC. It codes for CSVRSDVSYEQYF.

This clone has just a few counts. This sample also contains other DNA sequences that code for the same CDR3. V and J are TRBV5-1 and TRBJ2-7; no definite D call. The V end lost 3 bases, the J end lost 7 bases, and 11 bases lay between the germline ends. This CDR3 contains 12 residues. Germline assignment: CDR1 SGHRS and CDR2 YFSETQ. CDR3 residues: CASSSPGGEQYF. In nucleotides, the CDR3 is TGCGCCAGCAGCTCCCCTGGTGGGGAGCAGTACTTC. Supplemented by reference TRBV5-1 and TRBJ2-7, the full variable domain reads KAGVTQTPRYLIKTRGQQVTLSCSPISGHRSVSWYQQTPGQGLQFLFEYFSETQRNKGNFPGRFSGRQFSNSRSEMNVSTLELGDSALYLCASSSPGGEQYFGPGTRLTVT.